A single sample is the source of the 5 T cell receptor beta chains below, sequenced in a study of T cells expressing NK-cell markers. TCRdb re-called the 5' RACE reads; one entry per CDR3 protein, DNA not given. The repertoire table contains 350,000 to 500,000 distinct CDR3 sequences. The sequenced sample consisted of blood T cells: a sorted CD56 or NKG2C T cell subset, CD4+ or CD8+ T cells, or bulk PBMC T cells (not recorded which). The source is a woman aged 18 to 69 in good health.

The rearrangement joins TRBV9 to TRBJ2-7; absent DNA, TCRdb's TRBD1 call cannot be checked. The germline V gene has CDR1 SGDLS and CDR2 YYNGEE. The CDR3 runs to 14 residues. The CDR3 is CASTRGQGAVEQYF.

The chain couples TRBV12-3 or TRBV12-4 to TRBJ1-4; with no DNA, the TCRdb D assignment of TRBD1 cannot be verified. This CDR3 is built from 13 residues. CDR3 residues: CASSGRANEKLFF.

The chain carries TRBV11-2 and TRBJ2-3; TCRdb reports TRBD1, a call that lacks DNA to check it against. The CDR3 runs 13 residues. CDR1 SGHAT and CDR2 FQNNGV come from the germline V gene. CDR3 in amino acids: CASSAPLTDTQYF.

The J gene is TRBJ2-3, the V gene TRBV6-1; TCRdb lists TRBD1, though no DNA is available to test this call. The germline V gene has CDR1 MNHNS and CDR2 SASEGT. The CDR3 has 15 amino acids. The chain's CDR3 is CASSETVRDARGLYF.

The V call is TRBV7-9, the J call TRBJ1-2; TCRdb's assignment of TRBD1 cannot be checked, as there is no DNA. Germline V gene data show CDR1 as SEHNR and CDR2 as FQNEAQ (reference sequence). This CDR3 region has 16 residues. The CDR3 region is CASSLPQGTLSYGYTF.